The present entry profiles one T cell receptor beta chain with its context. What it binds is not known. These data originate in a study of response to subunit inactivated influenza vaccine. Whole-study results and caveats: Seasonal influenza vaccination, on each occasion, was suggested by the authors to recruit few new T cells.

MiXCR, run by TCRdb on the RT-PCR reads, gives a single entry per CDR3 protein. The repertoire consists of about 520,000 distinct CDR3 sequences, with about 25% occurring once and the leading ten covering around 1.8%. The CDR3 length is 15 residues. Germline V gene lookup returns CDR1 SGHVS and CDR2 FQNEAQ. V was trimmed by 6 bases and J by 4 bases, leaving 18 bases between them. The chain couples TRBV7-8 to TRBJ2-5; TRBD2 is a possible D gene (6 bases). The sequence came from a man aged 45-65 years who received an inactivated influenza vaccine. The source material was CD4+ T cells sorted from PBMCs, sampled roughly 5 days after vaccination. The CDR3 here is CASREAGPAGETQYF. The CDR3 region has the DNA TGTGCCAGCAGAGAGGCGGGACCAGCCGGAGAGACCCAGTACTTC.